This passage covers 18 T cell receptor beta chains from one sample sequenced in a study of PD-1 blockade in classical Hodgkin lymphoma. Every patient relapsed after autologous stem cell transplantation, and brentuximab vedotin exposure varied. Repertoires were generated with immunoSEQ multiplex PCR, while TCRdb's copy carries only in-frame clones and drops some. The repertoire has 9,000 to 10,000 clones, 92% of them found once; the top ten carry 12% to 15%. This sample comprised peripheral blood mononuclear cells (PBMCs), obtained at baseline. These receptors were collected from a human donor with classical Hodgkin lymphoma.

The CDR3 bases are TGCGCCAGCAGCAACGCGCCTCGGGGAGAGGACGAGCAGTACTTC. Translating gives CASSNAPRGEDEQYF. This sequence joins TRBV5-1 and TRBJ2-7, with D perhaps matching TRBD2 (5 bases). Trimming shortened V by 4 bases and J by 5 bases, and 19 bases separated the two germline ends. This CDR3 comprises 15 residues. Germline-derived CDR1 and CDR2 are SGHRS and YFSETQ.

The chain joins TRBV6-4 to TRBJ2-1, with D uncertain. Germline assignment: CDR1 MRHNA and CDR2 SNTAGT. This CDR3 is built from 13 residues. The V gene lost 0 bases and the J gene lost 13 bases, with 13 bases spanning the gap. CDR3 nucleotides: TGTGCCAGCAGTGACTCCGAGCCAGGTCGTCAGTTCTTC. Its translation is CASSDSEPGRQFF.

The rearrangement uses TRBV6-4 and TRBJ2-1, with 12 nucleotides matching TRBD2. V lost 0 bases to trimming and J lost 4 bases; unmatched junction nucleotides: 1. Germline V gene lookup returns CDR1 MRHNA and CDR2 SNTAGT. The CDR3 has 16 amino acids. This CDR3 is CASSDSGTSGYNEQFF. The CDR3 bases are TGTGCCAGCAGTGACTCAGGGACTAGCGGGTACAATGAGCAGTTCTTC.

The chain recombines TRBV5-4 with TRBJ2-3; D may be TRBD2 (5 bases). V was cut by 6 bases and J by 2 bases, with 19 bases left in between. The CDR3 is 16 amino acids. Looked up from germline, CDR1 is SGHNT and CDR2 is YYREEE (reference sequence). CDR3 sequence reads: CASNKPGNEVTDTQYF. The CDR3 region has the DNA TGTGCCAGCAACAAACCCGGGAACGAGGTCACAGATACGCAGTATTTT.

In this sample, this clone turned up a few times. Within the sample, other DNA sequences also encode this same CDR3. V and J are TRBV19 and TRBJ2-1; D unclear. CDR1 and CDR2 from the germline V gene are LNHDA and SQIVND (reference sequence). V lost 5 bases and J 1 base, leaving 3 bases between the germline ends. This CDR3 region has 12 residues. CDR3 loop: CASSPSYNEQFF. DNA for the CDR3: TGTGCCAGTAGTCCATCCTACAATGAGCAGTTCTTC.

This chain links TRBV12-2 with TRBJ1-5. TRBV12-2 is a listed pseudogene. The CDR3 spans 19 residues. CDR3 nucleotide sequence: TGTGCAAGTCGCTTAGAAAGTCAGAAAAGAGGACGGGGAAATCAGCCCCAGCATTTT. This encodes CASRLESQKRGRGNQPQHF.

The J gene is TRBJ2-2, the V gene TRBV9, with TRBD1 as a possible D gene (6 bases). The V gene lost 2 bases and the J gene lost 4 bases, with 21 bases spanning the gap. Germline CDR1 is SGDLS and CDR2 is YYNGEE. CDR3 length: 18 residues. CDR3 amino acids: CASSVFSGGQSPTGELFF. CDR3 sequence (DNA): TGTGCCAGCAGCGTCTTCTCCGGTGGACAGAGTCCCACCGGGGAGCTGTTTTTT.

The chain couples TRBV11-3 to TRBJ2-3, with no clear D. Trimming shortened V by 2 bases and J by 3 bases, and 0 bases separated the two germline ends. Germline V CDR1 and CDR2: SGHNT, YENEEA. The CDR3 loop spans 11 amino acids. CDR3 bases: TGTGCCAGCAGCTTAACAGATACGCAGTATTTT. Its protein is CASSLTDTQYF.

The chain joins TRBV9 to TRBJ2-1, with 7 nucleotides matching TRBD1. The V gene end was trimmed by 3 bases and the J gene end by 7 bases; junction bases not matched to a gene: 10. There are 15 residues in the CDR3. Germline CDR1 and CDR2: SGDLS and YYNGEE. The DNA for the CDR3 is TGTGCCAGCAGCGACGACAGGGTTGGTTGGAATGAGCAGTTCTTC. As protein: CASSDDRVGWNEQFF.

CDR3 sequence (DNA): TGTGCCAGCAGCCGAACCCGTATGAACACTGAAGCTTTCTTT. This codes for CASSRTRMNTEAFF. The rearrangement links TRBV14 to TRBJ1-1, with no clear D. CDR3 length equals 14 residues. V dropped 4 bases and J dropped 0 bases, with 9 bases sitting between them. Germline lookup yields CDR1 SGHDN and CDR2 FVKESK.

The chain employs TRBV7-2 and TRBJ2-2; D is unresolved. V was trimmed by 2 bases and J by 4 bases, leaving 8 bases between them. The CDR3 length is 14 residues. Germline assignment: CDR1 SGHTA and CDR2 FQGNSA. The CDR3: CASSLTPGTGELFF. In DNA form, the CDR3 reads TGTGCCAGCAGCTTAACCCCGGGCACCGGGGAGCTGTTTTTT.

The chain uses TRBV6-5 and TRBJ2-7; possibly TRBD1 for D (5 bases). The CDR3 has 14 residues. Per germline, CDR1 MNHEY and CDR2 SVGAGI. V was pared by 2 bases and J by 0 bases, with 8 bases between. The CDR3 sequence is CASSYRQSSYEQYF. CDR3 coding DNA: TGTGCCAGCAGTTACAGACAGAGCTCCTACGAGCAGTACTTC.

This clone was picked up a small number of times. The chain uses TRBV5-8 and TRBJ1-1; a possible D gene is TRBD1 (5 bases). The germline V and J ends were trimmed by 2 bases and 1 base, with 9 bases remaining between them. The CDR3 consists of 14 residues. CDR1 is SGHTS and CDR2 is YDEGEE in the germline V gene. CDR3: CASSFGAGNTEAFF. In DNA, the CDR3 is TGTGCCAGCAGCTTCGGGGCCGGGAACACTGAAGCTTTCTTT.

This clone was seen just once. A read error may produce the germline difference seen at one junction end. Other DNA sequences within the sample encode an identical CDR3. The chain carries TRBV10-3 and TRBJ1-5; D gene unclear. This CDR3 has 15 amino acids. Germline V gene lookup returns CDR1 ENHRY and CDR2 SYGVKD. In DNA, the CDR3 is TGTGCCATCAGTGAGTTCAGGAGTAGCAATCAACCCCAGCATTTT. It translates to CAISEFRSSNQPQHF.

The V gene is TRBV23-1, the J gene TRBJ1-3; D is uncertain. TRBV23-1 is an ORF, with its function uncertain. Trimming removed 0 bases from V and 2 bases from J, with 11 bases in between. This CDR3 region has 16 residues. CDR3 sequence (DNA): TGCGCCAGCAGTCAATCCGAAAGGGAGGCTGGAAACACCATATATTTT. It is translated as CASSQSEREAGNTIYF.

The V call is TRBV28, the J call TRBJ2-3; TRBD2 matches 10 bases. V shed 6 bases, J shed 2 bases, and the junction held 5 bases outside the gene matches. The CDR3 length is 15 residues. Germline values: CDR1 MDHEN, CDR2 SYDVKM. The CDR3 nucleotides read TGTGCCAGCAGGACTAGCGGGTCCTCCACAGATACGCAGTATTTT. Its translation: CASRTSGSSTDTQYF.

This chain links TRBV18 with TRBJ2-3; 7 nucleotides align to TRBD2. The length of the CDR3 is 16 residues. The J segment lost 1 base and the V segment lost 6 bases, leaving 10 bases of the junction unmatched. CDR1 is KGHSH, CDR2 LQKENI, per germline. The CDR3 reads CASSRLATKRTDTQYF. Here the CDR3 DNA reads TGTGCCAGCTCGCGACTAGCAACAAAACGCACAGATACGCAGTATTTT.

This chain uses TRBV5-1 with TRBJ1-2; weak D call: TRBD1 (6 bases). The germline V and J ends were trimmed by 2 bases and 7 bases, with 9 bases remaining between them. The CDR3 has 12 residues. Germline lookup yields CDR1 SGHRS and CDR2 YFSETQ. The CDR3 region has the DNA TGCGCCAGCAGCTTTGTAGGGGGTGGCTACACCTTC. Translating it yields CASSFVGGGYTF.